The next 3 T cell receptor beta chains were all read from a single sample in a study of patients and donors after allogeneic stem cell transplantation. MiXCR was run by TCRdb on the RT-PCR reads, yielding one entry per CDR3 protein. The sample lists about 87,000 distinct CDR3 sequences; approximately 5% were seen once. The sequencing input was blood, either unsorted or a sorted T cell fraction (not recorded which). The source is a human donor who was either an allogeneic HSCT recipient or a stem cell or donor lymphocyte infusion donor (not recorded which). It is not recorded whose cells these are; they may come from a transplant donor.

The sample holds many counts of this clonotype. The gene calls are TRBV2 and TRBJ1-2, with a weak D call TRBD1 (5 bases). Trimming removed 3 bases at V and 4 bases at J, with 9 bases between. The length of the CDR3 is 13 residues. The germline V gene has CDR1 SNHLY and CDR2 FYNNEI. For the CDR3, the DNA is TGTGCCAGCAGTGAGGGACCGCGCTATGGCTACACCTTC. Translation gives CASSEGPRYGYTF.

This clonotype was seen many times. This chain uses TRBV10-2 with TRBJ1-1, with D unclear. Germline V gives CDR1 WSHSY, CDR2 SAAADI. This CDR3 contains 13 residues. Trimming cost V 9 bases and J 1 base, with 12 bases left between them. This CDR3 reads CASRTRSNTEAFF. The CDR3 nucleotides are TGCGCCAGTCGGACCAGATCGAACACTGAAGCTTTCTTT.

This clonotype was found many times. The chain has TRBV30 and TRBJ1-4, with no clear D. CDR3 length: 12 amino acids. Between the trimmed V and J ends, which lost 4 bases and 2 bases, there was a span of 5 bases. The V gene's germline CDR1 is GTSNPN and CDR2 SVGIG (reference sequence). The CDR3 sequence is CAWTATNEKLFF. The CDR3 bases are TGTGCCTGGACTGCCACTAATGAAAAACTGTTTTTT. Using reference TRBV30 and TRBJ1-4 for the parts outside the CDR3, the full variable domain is SQTIHQWPATLVQPVGSPLSLECTVEGTSNPNLYWYRQAAGRGLQLLFYSVGIGQISSEVPQNLSASRPQDRQFILSSKKLLLSDSGFYLCAWTATNEKLFFGSGTQLSVL.